A single sample gave rise to the 31 T cell receptor beta chains below, sequenced in a study of blood T cell repertoires in COVID-19. Data came from immunoSEQ multiplex PCR; TCRdb stores just in-frame clones and leaves some out. The profile shows tens of thousands of clones, roughly 80% of them singletons. The specimen sequenced was peripheral blood. All receptors come from a woman aged 55-69 years with acute or convalescent COVID-19.

The chain recombines TRBV21-1 with TRBJ1-1. TRBV21-1 counts as a pseudogene. The CDR3 has 13 residues. The CDR3 is CASSKFSNTEAFF. CDR3 in DNA: TGTGCCAGCAGCAAATTTAGCAACACTGAAGCTTTCTTT.

V usage is TRBV19 and J usage is TRBJ1-2, with D hard to call. CDR3 size: 12 residues. Germline lookup yields CDR1 LNHDA and CDR2 SQIVND (reference sequence). V dropped 5 bases and J dropped 2 bases, with 6 bases sitting between them. Here the CDR3 DNA reads TGTGCCAGTAGTTCCCAGAACTATGGCTACACCTTC. It is translated as CASSSQNYGYTF.

The chain combines TRBV6-6 with TRBJ2-1, with 7 bases that match TRBD2. The CDR3 runs to 14 residues. The V segment lost 6 bases and the J segment 4 bases; nucleotides outside the gene matches: 6. Germline V lookup: CDR1 MNHNY, CDR2 SVGAGI (reference sequence). As DNA, the CDR3 is TGTGCCAGCAGGGGATCTAGCGGTTACAATGAGCAGTTCTTC. Translating it yields CASRGSSGYNEQFF.

This clone was recorded once. This rearrangement joins TRBV5-1 to TRBJ1-6, with 10 bases that match TRBD1. Trimming took 0 bases from V and 10 from J; bases not matched to a gene: 10. Germline CDR1 is SGHRS and CDR2 is YFSETQ. The CDR3 covers 17 residues. CDR3 bases: TGCGCCAGCAGCTTGGGAGACAGGGGGCAATCTCGGTCACCCCTCCACTTT. Protein sequence: CASSLGDRGQSRSPLHF.

The genes are TRBV7-9 and TRBJ1-3; D is unclear. Trimming cost V 4 bases and J 1 base, with 17 bases left between them. The CDR3 runs 17 residues. Looked up from germline, CDR1 is SEHNR and CDR2 is FQNEAQ (reference sequence). In DNA form, the CDR3 reads TGTGCCAGCAGCTCGGGCGGGATCGGCCGGTCTGGAAACACCATATATTTT. This codes for CASSSGGIGRSGNTIYF.

As to this clone: The sample holds other DNA sequences that translate to the same CDR3. The V gene is TRBV4-2, the J gene TRBJ1-5; 7 bases line up with TRBD1. The junction had 5 bases not matched to a gene; V was cut back by 1 base and J by 2 bases. Germline CDR1 LGHNA, CDR2 YNFKEQ. The CDR3 sequence is 16 residues long. CDR3 amino acids: CASSQAVQGGNQPQHF. CDR3 DNA: TGTGCCAGCAGCCAAGCGGTCCAGGGGGGCAATCAGCCCCAGCATTTT.

The CDR3 nucleotides are TGCGCCAGCAGCCTAGGAAATCGGACTCGCGGAATACACATTCAGTACTTC. Its translation is CASSLGNRTRGIHIQYF. The gene calls are TRBV4-1 and TRBJ2-4; a weak D match, TRBD2 (5 bases). V was shortened by 4 bases and J by 8 bases, with 24 bases between the two germline ends. CDR1 is MGHRA and CDR2 is YSYEKL in the germline V gene. The CDR3 length is 17 residues.

V gene TRBV3-1 (or the pseudogene TRBV3-2) combines with J gene TRBJ1-2; the D gene is possibly TRBD1 (5 bases). Germline assignment: CDR1 LGHDT and CDR2 YNNKEL (reference sequence). Between the trimmed V and J ends, which lost 2 bases and 7 bases, there was a span of 11 bases. The CDR3 contains 13 residues. The CDR3 DNA reads TGTGCCAGCAGCCAATTTAGGGGTGTTGGCTACACCTTC. This encodes CASSQFRGVGYTF.

The chain recombines TRBV12-3 or TRBV12-4 with TRBJ2-7; no definite D call. The CDR3 totals 13 residues. Trimming removed 2 bases at V and 3 bases at J, with 8 bases between. The CDR3 nucleotides are TGTGCCAGCAGTTTAAGGCGGTACTACGAGCAGTACTTC. It codes for CASSLRRYYEQYF.

V usage is TRBV5-1 and J usage is TRBJ2-2, with TRBD2 identical over 9 bases. Trimming at V came to 4 bases and at J to 0 bases, leaving 10 bases not matched to a gene. Germline V gene sequence: CDR1 SGHRS, CDR2 YFSETQ. The length of the CDR3 is 18 residues. CDR3 sequence reads: CASSTGRLAGSNTGELFF. The DNA for the CDR3 is TGCGCCAGCAGCACGGGTCGGCTAGCGGGGTCGAACACCGGGGAGCTGTTTTTT.

The J gene is TRBJ2-2, the V gene TRBV2, with D tentatively TRBD2 (7 bases). V dropped 7 bases and J dropped 2 bases, with 11 bases sitting between them. This CDR3 region has 14 residues. Looked up from germline, CDR1 is SNHLY and CDR2 is FYNNEI. The CDR3 bases are TGTGCCAGCACTCGGGGGGCAAACACCGGGGAGCTGTTTTTT. As protein: CASTRGANTGELFF.

This chain uses TRBV6-1 with TRBJ1-6; the match to TRBD1 covers 12 bases. Germline CDR1 and CDR2: MNHNS and SASEGT. CDR3 length equals 17 residues. Trimming cost V 2 bases and J 9 bases; bases outside gene matches: 8. The CDR3 DNA reads TGTGCCAGCAGTGAACTCTCGGGACAGGGGGCCACTTCACCCCTCCACTTT. Translating gives CASSELSGQGATSPLHF.

The chain joins TRBV3-1 (or the pseudogene TRBV3-2) to TRBJ2-1; 14 bases fit TRBD2. The CDR3 totals 16 residues. The ends lost 4 bases at V and 6 bases at J; junction bases unmatched: 5. Germline assignment: CDR1 LGHDT and CDR2 YNNKEL (reference sequence). CDR3 sequence (DNA): TGTGCCAGCAGCCCGAGACTAGCGGGGGGGCGCAATGAGCAGTTCTTC. Its translation is CASSPRLAGGRNEQFF.

The genes are TRBV6-5 and TRBJ2-7; D perhaps matches TRBD1 (6 bases). This CDR3 spans 15 amino acids. The germline V gene has CDR1 MNHEY and CDR2 SVGAGI. V shed 3 bases and J shed 3 bases, with 15 bases lying between them. CDR3 protein: CASSYETATGYEQYF. For the CDR3, the DNA is TGTGCCAGCAGTTATGAGACGGCGACAGGCTACGAGCAGTACTTC.

This chain connects TRBV6-2 or TRBV6-3 to TRBJ2-1, with D tentatively TRBD1 (6 bases). The CDR3 consists of 15 residues. V lost 0 bases to trimming and J lost 7 bases, with 13 bases between them. Germline V gene lookup returns CDR1 MNHEY and CDR2 SVGEGT. CDR3 nucleotides: TGTGCCAGCAGTTACTCAGGAGGACAGACGAATGAGCAGTTCTTC. This gives the protein CASSYSGGQTNEQFF.

V and J are TRBV18 and TRBJ1-2, with a possible D match to TRBD1 (5 bases). The CDR3 runs 14 residues. The germline V gene has CDR1 KGHSH and CDR2 LQKENI. V was shortened by 3 bases and J by 6 bases, with 14 bases between the two germline ends. The CDR3 nucleotides read TGTGCCAGCTCACCTAATTTAGGGGAGGATGGCTACACCTTC. Translating gives CASSPNLGEDGYTF.

This clone has only one observation. The chain has TRBV27 and TRBJ1-5, with TRBD1 matching 7 bases. CDR3 length: 15 amino acids. In germline, CDR1 is MNHEY, CDR2 SMNVEV (reference sequence). V trimming: 3 bases; J trimming: 4 bases; junction bases outside the gene matches: 6. CDR3 bases: TGTGCCAGCAGTTTGCAAAAGGGGGCTAATCAGCCCCAGCATTTT. This codes for CASSLQKGANQPQHF.

This clone was observed once. V is TRBV5-1 and J is TRBJ2-1, with D unresolved. The length of the CDR3 is 16 residues. Trimming shortened V by 0 bases and J by 0 bases, and 10 bases separated the two germline ends. Germline V lookup: CDR1 SGHRS, CDR2 YFSETQ. CDR3 residues: CASSLEAVPSYNEQFF. As DNA, the CDR3 is TGCGCCAGCAGCTTGGAAGCCGTCCCCTCCTACAATGAGCAGTTCTTC.

The rearrangement joins TRBV15 to TRBJ2-1; 11 positions agree with TRBD2. The CDR3 sequence is 17 residues long. Germline V gene sequence: CDR1 LNHNV, CDR2 YYDKDF (reference sequence). Trimming at V came to 8 bases and at J to 3 bases, leaving 12 bases not matched to a gene. The CDR3 DNA reads as TGTGCCACCGGATCCGGGACTAGCGGAAAATTCTACAATGAGCAGTTCTTC. Its protein product is CATGSGTSGKFYNEQFF.

The chain carries TRBV27 and TRBJ2-6, with 7 bases that match TRBD1. In germline, CDR1 is MNHEY, CDR2 SMNVEV (reference sequence). This CDR3 comprises 19 residues. The V gene end was trimmed by 3 bases and the J gene end by 0 bases; junction bases not matched to a gene: 11. The CDR3 bases are TGTGCCAGCAGTTTCGACCCCGACAGGGATTTCTCTGGGGCCAACGTCCTGACTTTC. Encoded protein: CASSFDPDRDFSGANVLTF.

This chain uses TRBV14 with TRBJ1-2; 9 bases map to TRBD1. The germline CDR1 and CDR2 sequences are SGHDN and FVKESK. This CDR3 has 15 amino acids. J was trimmed by 5 bases and V by 4 bases; bases with no gene match: 8. Written as DNA, the CDR3 is TGTGCCAGCAGCCCGAGGACAGGGGCCGCTTATGGCTACACCTTC. Residues: CASSPRTGAAYGYTF.

The rearrangement joins TRBV18 to TRBJ2-7; D is perhaps TRBD1 (5 bases). The CDR3 spans 15 residues. Deletions cut 2 bases from V and 1 base from J, with 12 bases between. The germline CDR1 and CDR2 sequences are KGHSH and LQKENI. CDR3 sequence (DNA): TGTGCCAGCTCACCATATCAGGGAATGTCCTACGAGCAGTACTTC. Amino acid sequence: CASSPYQGMSYEQYF.

This clone was seen once. The rearrangement links TRBV30 to TRBJ2-7, with 9 bases fitting TRBD1. Trimming cost V 6 bases and J 5 bases; bases outside gene matches: 8. The CDR3 is 13 residues long. The germline CDR1 and CDR2 sequences are GTSNPN and SVGIG (reference sequence). The chain's CDR3 is CACEWTGVNEQYF. As DNA, the CDR3 is TGTGCCTGTGAATGGACAGGGGTAAACGAGCAGTACTTC.

V usage is TRBV7-2 and J usage is TRBJ2-1, with D possibly matching TRBD1 (6 bases). The germline V gene has CDR1 SGHTA and CDR2 FQGNSA. Trimming cost V 1 base and J 3 bases, with 13 bases left between them. The CDR3 length is 16 residues. This CDR3 reads CASSLVRGSGYNEQFF. CDR3 bases: TGTGCCAGCAGCTTAGTAAGGGGGTCGGGCTACAATGAGCAGTTCTTC.

The chain carries TRBV6-1 and TRBJ1-2; the D is unclear. Trimming removed 0 bases at V and 0 bases at J, with 8 bases between. This CDR3 contains 15 residues. The V gene's germline CDR1 is MNHNS and CDR2 SASEGT. CDR3 DNA: TGTGCCAGCAGTGAAGCGTACATGTCTAACTATGGCTACACCTTC. It translates to CASSEAYMSNYGYTF.

This clone was found once. The chain combines TRBV7-9 with TRBJ1-2; 8 nucleotides match TRBD1. The CDR3 runs 15 residues. Germline CDR1 reads SEHNR; CDR2 reads FQNEAQ (reference sequence). Trimming removed 3 bases from V and 4 bases from J; junction bases left unmatched: 7. The CDR3 sequence: CASSFPGGITYGYTF. Here the CDR3 DNA reads TGTGCCAGCAGCTTCCCAGGGGGCATTACCTATGGCTACACCTTC.

The chain uses TRBV18 and TRBJ1-2; D gene uncertain. Trimming removed 2 bases from V and 4 bases from J, with 8 bases in between. There are 13 residues in the CDR3. CDR1 is KGHSH, CDR2 LQKENI, per germline. CDR3 protein: CASSPSDFYGYTF. The CDR3 DNA sequence: TGTGCCAGCTCACCAAGCGACTTCTATGGCTACACCTTC.

V and J are TRBV5-6 and TRBJ1-6; TRBD1 agrees at 7 bases. After removal of 6 bases from V and 6 bases from J, the junction contained 9 bases not matched to a gene. The length of the CDR3 is 15 residues. Germline V CDR1 and CDR2: SGHDT, YYEEEE. This chain's CDR3 is CASTRQGLPNSPLHF. CDR3 DNA sequence: TGTGCCAGCACCAGACAGGGCCTGCCTAATTCACCCCTCCACTTT.

The V call is TRBV30, the J call TRBJ1-4, with 7 nucleotides matching TRBD1. The V and J ends lost 3 bases and 8 bases, in that order; junction bases with no gene match: 12. Germline CDR1 and CDR2: GTSNPN and SVGIG (reference sequence). This CDR3 is 15 amino acids long. The CDR3, as DNA: TGTGCCTGGAGAGATATTACAGGGGCGGCGGAAAAACTGTTTTTT. Its protein product is CAWRDITGAAEKLFF.

The J gene is TRBJ2-7, the V gene TRBV6-5, with TRBD1 matching over 10 bases. Germline lookup yields CDR1 MNHEY and CDR2 SVGAGI. The junction had 12 bases not matched to a gene; V was cut back by 10 bases and J by 3 bases. The CDR3 consists of 15 residues. This CDR3 is CATKPGTGVYYEQYF. CDR3 DNA sequence: TGTGCCACCAAGCCCGGGACAGGGGTCTACTACGAGCAGTACTTC.

This clone has just a few counts. The chain couples TRBV18 to TRBJ1-2; no definite D call. V lost 3 bases, J lost 3 bases, and 8 bases lay in between. Germline CDR1 is KGHSH and CDR2 is LQKENI. The CDR3 extends over 13 amino acids. The CDR3 DNA sequence: TGTGCCAGCTCACCCGCCGGGGACTATGGCTACACCTTC. Amino acids: CASSPAGDYGYTF. The full variable domain, its missing parts supplied by reference TRBV18 and TRBJ1-2, is NAGVMQNPRHLVRRRGQEARLRCSPMKGHSHVYWYRQLPEEGLKFMVYLQKENIIDESGMPKERFSAEFPKEGPSILRIQQVVRGDSAAYFCASSPAGDYGYTFGSGTRLTVV.